These 25 T cell receptor beta chains originate from one sample sequenced in a study of shared clonotypes between healthy human individuals (dated by TCRdb to the early 2020s). The library was built by means of the immunoSEQ multiplex PCR assay. TCRdb obtained this table from immuneACCESS and retained in-frame rearrangements with V and J assigned. These tables miss some clones; where compared with another copy, unresolved V genes account for less than half of the shortfall, and the remainder is unexplained. In this sample the table shows about 450,000 clones, 70% to 80% of which occur a single time. Approximately 12% of the sample is in the top ten clones. Input material: PBMCs. The receptors here all came from a woman aged 40 to 49 in good health. Some clones in this sample may be carry-over from other donors' samples.

The chain carries TRBV7-9 and TRBJ2-1, with 8 bases that match TRBD2. The ends lost 3 bases at V and 9 bases at J; junction bases unmatched: 7. The germline gives CDR1 SEHNR, CDR2 FQNEAQ (reference sequence). This CDR3 is 14 amino acids long. The CDR3 protein is CASSFSGTLGEQFF. CDR3 bases: TGTGCCAGCAGCTTTAGCGGGACCCTCGGTGAGCAGTTCTTC.

The chain combines TRBV7-9 with TRBJ2-2; a possible D gene is TRBD2 (6 bases). The CDR3 consists of 15 residues. With 2 bases removed from V and 2 bases from J, the gap between germline ends came to 9 bases. Germline values: CDR1 SEHNR, CDR2 FQNEAQ (reference sequence). The CDR3 nucleotides are TGTGCCAGCAGCTTACGGACTATAAACACCGGGGAGCTGTTTTTT. Translating it yields CASSLRTINTGELFF. Full variable domain (outside the CDR3, taken from reference TRBV7-9 and TRBJ2-2): DTGVSQNPRHKITKRGQNVTFRCDPISEHNRLYWYRQTLGQGPEFLTYFQNEAQLEKSRLLSDRFSAERPKGSFSTLEIQRTEQGDSAMYLCASSLRTINTGELFFGEGSRLTVL.

The V and J genes are TRBV4-2 and TRBJ1-1, with a tentative D call TRBD1 (5 bases). Germline loops: CDR1 LGHNA, CDR2 YNFKEQ. This CDR3 is 16 amino acids long. Trimming took 0 bases from V and 0 from J, leaving 11 bases between them. CDR3 nucleotide sequence: TGTGCCAGCAGCCAAGATCAGGGCAGGGTGAACACTGAAGCTTTCTTT. It codes for CASSQDQGRVNTEAFF.

The chain employs TRBV7-6 and TRBJ2-3, with D hard to call. The V gene's germline CDR1 is SGHVS and CDR2 FNYEAQ. The CDR3 runs to 15 residues. Trimming cost V 1 base and J 4 bases, with 12 bases left between them. CDR3 in DNA: TGTGCCAGCAGCTTAGTGGGTCGTATATCAGATACGCAGTATTTT. It codes for CASSLVGRISDTQYF.

The rearrangement joins TRBV2 to TRBJ2-2, with TRBD1 matching 10 bases. CDR3 length: 15 amino acids. V trimming: 6 bases; J trimming: 3 bases; junction bases outside the gene matches: 4. Per the germline V gene, CDR1 is SNHLY and CDR2 is FYNNEI. The CDR3 nucleotides read TGTGCCAGCAGCAAGACAGGGGGCGACACCGGGGAGCTGTTTTTT. As protein: CASSKTGGDTGELFF.

The J gene is TRBJ2-5, the V gene TRBV7-2, with 10 positions matching TRBD2. V lost 7 bases to trimming and J lost 5 bases; unmatched junction nucleotides: 16. The CDR3 contains 17 residues. CDR1 is SGHTA and CDR2 is FQGNSA in the germline V gene. The CDR3 loop is CASNPSAGTSVPETQYF. DNA for the CDR3: TGTGCCAGCAACCCATCCGCCGGGACTAGCGTCCCTGAGACCCAGTACTTC.

The chain combines TRBV21-1 with TRBJ1-1; TRBD1 is the table's D call, not checked against the DNA. TRBV21-1 is a pseudogene segment. The CDR3 is made up of 13 amino acids. CDR3 region: CASTQGQTNEAFF. In DNA, the CDR3 is TGTGCCAGCACCCAAGGACAGACGAATGAAGCTTTCTTT.

The rearrangement joins TRBV18 to TRBJ1-4, with 8 bases identical to TRBD1. The CDR3 totals 16 residues. The V gene end was trimmed by 3 bases and the J gene end by 4 bases; junction bases not matched to a gene: 7. The germline CDR1 and CDR2 sequences are KGHSH and LQKENI. In nucleotides, the CDR3 is TGTGCCAGCTCACCTCAGCGGACAGGGATTAATGAAAAACTGTTTTTT. Amino acid sequence: CASSPQRTGINEKLFF.

The rearrangement joins TRBV7-2 to TRBJ1-3, with D uncertain. CDR1 is SGHTA and CDR2 is FQGNSA in the germline V gene. V was trimmed by 2 bases and J by 2 bases, leaving 10 bases between them. The CDR3 has 15 amino acids. For the CDR3, the DNA is TGTGCCAGCAGCTTAAACCCTCCACCTGGAAACACCATATATTTT. Translated, it gives CASSLNPPPGNTIYF.

The gene calls are TRBV7-2 and TRBJ1-5; D is uncertain. Trimming stripped 2 bases from V and 4 bases from J, with 9 bases between. This CDR3 has 14 amino acids. From germline, CDR1 is SGHTA and CDR2 FQGNSA. CDR3 sequence (DNA): TGTGCCAGCAGCTTAAGCCAGAATAATCAGCCCCAGCATTTT. Amino acids: CASSLSQNNQPQHF. The full variable domain, rest sourced from reference TRBV7-2 and TRBJ1-5, is GAGVSQSPSNKVTEKGKDVELRCDPISGHTALYWYRQSLGQGLEFLIYFQGNSAPDKSGLPSDRFSAERTGGSVSTLTIQRTQQEDSAVYLCASSLSQNNQPQHFGDGTRLSIL.

The chain couples TRBV7-2 to TRBJ2-7; weak D call: TRBD2 (6 bases). Germline assignment: CDR1 SGHTA and CDR2 FQGNSA. V lost 3 bases and J 0 bases, leaving 12 bases between the germline ends. This CDR3 is built from 15 residues. The DNA for the CDR3 is TGTGCCAGCAGCTTCTCTCTAGCGACCTCCTACGAGCAGTACTTC. It yields the protein CASSFSLATSYEQYF.

This clone was recorded once. The CDR3 loop reads CASSQAGTSGSYEQYF. The CDR3 coding sequence is TGTGCCAGCAGCCAGGCAGGGACTAGCGGGAGTTACGAGCAGTACTTC. This chain links TRBV7-2 with TRBJ2-7; 14 nucleotides match TRBD2. Germline V gene sequence: CDR1 SGHTA, CDR2 FQGNSA. This CDR3 region has 16 residues. With 5 bases clipped from V and 4 bases from J, the junction kept 7 bases outside the gene matches.

J is TRBJ2-1 and V is TRBV4-2; 12 bases map to TRBD2. The CDR3 consists of 16 residues. V dropped 2 bases and J dropped 7; count of bases not matched to a gene: 6. Germline V gene sequence: CDR1 LGHNA, CDR2 YNFKEQ. The CDR3 reads CASSQPGLAGSNEQFF. CDR3 in DNA: TGTGCCAGCAGCCAACCCGGACTAGCGGGAAGTAATGAGCAGTTCTTC.

This clone was observed a handful of times. CDR3 region: CASSFQGERYGYTF. In DNA form, the CDR3 reads TGTGCCAGCAGTTTTCAGGGGGAGCGGTATGGCTACACCTTC. V usage is TRBV27 and J usage is TRBJ1-2; 7 positions agree with TRBD1. This CDR3 spans 14 amino acids. With V trimmed by 3 bases and J by 5 bases, 6 bases remained unmatched. CDR1 and CDR2 (germline): MNHEY, SMNVEV (reference sequence).

The V gene is TRBV7-2, the J gene TRBJ2-5; weak D call: TRBD1 (6 bases). V lost 1 base and J 5 bases, leaving 11 bases between the germline ends. CDR1 SGHTA and CDR2 FQGNSA come from the germline V gene. The CDR3 spans 14 residues. CDR3 residues: CASSLVGGRETQYF. The CDR3 bases are TGTGCCAGCAGCTTAGTTGGGGGCCGGGAGACCCAGTACTTC.

The genes are TRBV7-2 and TRBJ2-1, with 10 bases identical to TRBD2. The V and J ends lost 3 bases and 6 bases, in that order; junction bases with no gene match: 8. The V gene's germline CDR1 is SGHTA and CDR2 FQGNSA. The CDR3 has 16 residues. Here the CDR3 reads CASSFGASGRLNEQFF. The DNA of the CDR3 is TGTGCCAGCAGCTTCGGCGCTAGCGGGAGACTCAATGAGCAGTTCTTC.

CDR3 sequence (DNA): TGTGCCAGCAGTGAAACCCCTATAGGGCAGCCCCAGCATTTT. It is translated as CASSETPIGQPQHF. V usage is TRBV2 and J usage is TRBJ1-5; D gene unclear. Trimming stripped 2 bases from V and 7 bases from J, with 12 bases between. The CDR3 length is 14 residues. Germline lookup yields CDR1 SNHLY and CDR2 FYNNEI.

The chain has TRBV7-8 and TRBJ2-2; tentative D call: TRBD2 (5 bases). Between the trimmed V and J ends, which lost 5 bases and 1 base, there was a span of 8 bases. Germline V gives CDR1 SGHVS, CDR2 FQNEAQ. This CDR3 spans 14 amino acids. CDR3: CASSPRGNTGELFF. DNA of the CDR3: TGTGCCAGCAGCCCCCGGGGGAACACCGGGGAGCTGTTTTTT.

The chain has TRBV27 and TRBJ2-7; 7 bases agree with TRBD2. The trim removed 1 base at V and 4 bases at J, leaving 7 bases unmatched. The CDR3 covers 15 residues. Germline CDR1 MNHEY, CDR2 SMNVEV (reference sequence). CDR3 region: CASSLLGGSGYEQYF. The CDR3 region has the DNA TGTGCCAGCAGTTTATTGGGAGGGAGCGGTTACGAGCAGTACTTC.

The chain couples TRBV7-8 to TRBJ2-2, with 14 nucleotides matching TRBD2. This CDR3 is built from 16 residues. After removal of 5 bases from V and 7 bases from J, the junction contained 6 bases not matched to a gene. Germline V gene lookup returns CDR1 SGHVS and CDR2 FQNEAQ. CDR3 bases: TGTGCCAGCAGCGCGGGACTAGCGGGAGTGGTCGGGGAGCTGTTTTTT. Translated, it gives CASSAGLAGVVGELFF.

The chain couples TRBV27 to TRBJ1-2, with D uncertain. V lost 0 bases and J lost 4, with 9 bases in between. Germline V lookup: CDR1 MNHEY, CDR2 SMNVEV (reference sequence). The CDR3 consists of 14 residues. CDR3: CASSLSDPAYGYTF. CDR3 coding DNA: TGTGCCAGCAGTTTATCCGACCCCGCCTATGGCTACACCTTC.

This chain connects TRBV4-2 to TRBJ1-4; 9 bases agree with TRBD1. Germline V gene sequence: CDR1 LGHNA, CDR2 YNFKEQ. Trimming at V came to 1 base and at J to 5 bases, leaving 5 bases not matched to a gene. CDR3 size: 16 residues. The CDR3 loop is CASSQGAGTGNEKLFF. CDR3 DNA: TGTGCCAGCAGCCAAGGGGCGGGGACAGGGAATGAAAAACTGTTTTTT.

This chain joins TRBV6-5 and TRBJ2-7, with 14 bases aligning to TRBD2. The CDR3 has 15 amino acids. Germline V gene lookup returns CDR1 MNHEY and CDR2 SVGAGI. V shed 6 bases and J 1 base; nucleotides not matched to a gene: 2. This CDR3 reads CASRRLAGGSYEQYF. The CDR3, as DNA: TGTGCCAGCAGGAGACTAGCGGGAGGGTCCTACGAGCAGTACTTC.

Comment on this clone: A much larger clone lies a single base off, so this may be a read error. This same CDR3 is encoded by further DNA sequences in the sample. The CDR3 DNA is TGTGCCACCAGCAGAGATGGCGGGGGCGGGAGAGCCTCTGCAGATACGCAGTATTTT. It encodes CATSRDGGGGRASADTQYF. This chain connects TRBV15 to TRBJ2-3, with D perhaps TRBD2 (7 bases). This CDR3 spans 19 amino acids. The V gene's germline CDR1 is LNHNV and CDR2 YYDKDF (reference sequence). V lost 0 bases, J lost 4 bases, and 23 bases lay in between.

The chain combines TRBV18 with TRBJ1-2; the match to TRBD1 covers 7 bases. The CDR3 loop spans 14 amino acids. The J segment lost 0 bases and the V segment lost 3 bases, leaving 1 base of the junction unmatched. Germline V gives CDR1 KGHSH, CDR2 LQKENI. The CDR3 DNA reads TGTGCCAGCTCACCCGGGACAGCTAACTATGGCTACACCTTC. It encodes CASSPGTANYGYTF.